This T cell receptor (beta chain) was recorded in a study of OX40 agonist ivuxolimab in advanced cancers. Whole-study context: Across the patients, intravenous ivuxolimab was delivered every 2 weeks at 0.01 to 10 mg/kg.

Assay used: immunoSEQ multiplex PCR; TCRdb lists only in-frame clones, some missing. This sample yields about 110,000 clones, of which around 93% are seen a single time; over 0.6% belongs to the top ten. CDR1 is SGHAT and CDR2 is FQNNGV in the germline V gene. The V gene lost 4 bases and the J gene lost 2 bases, with 18 bases spanning the gap. This CDR3 is built from 17 residues. This TCR came from an adult with an advanced solid tumor such as melanoma, head and neck, liver or kidney cancer. The V call is TRBV11-2, the J call TRBJ1-5; D remains unclear. The material sequenced was CD4+ or CD8+ T cells sorted from blood, taken in a trial of the OX40 agonist ivuxolimab. This CDR3 is CASSSRTSVLGNQPQHF. CDR3 bases: TGTGCCAGCAGCTCGAGGACGTCGGTCCTGGGCAATCAGCCCCAGCATTTT.